Listed here are 19 T cell receptor beta chains from one sample, sequenced in a study of blood T cell repertoires in COVID-19. Here immunoSEQ multiplex PCR was the method, and the copy in TCRdb shows in-frame clones only, minus some. Of around 380,000 clones listed, 70% to 90% are singletons. Sequences were obtained from PBMCs or T cells enriched from blood (not recorded which). These receptors originate from a man younger than 45 who had recovered from COVID-19.

V is TRBV5-5 and J is TRBJ2-4; 7 bases agree with TRBD2. The CDR3 is made up of 14 amino acids. V was pared by 3 bases and J by 6 bases, with 6 bases of the junction left unmatched. Germline assignment: CDR1 SGHKS and CDR2 YYEKEE (reference sequence). CDR3 region: CASSSAGGGNIQYF. CDR3 nucleotide sequence: TGTGCCAGCAGCTCCGCTGGGGGGGGAAACATTCAGTACTTC. The whole variable domain, remainder taken from reference TRBV5-5 and TRBJ2-4, is DAGVTQSPTHLIKTRGQQVTLRCSPISGHKSVSWYQQVLGQGPQFIFQYYEKEERGRGNFPDRFSARQFPNYSSELNVNALLLGDSALYLCASSSAGGGNIQYFGAGTRLSVL.

CDR3 residues: CASIPSGNTEAFF. In DNA, the CDR3 is TGTGCCAGCATCCCATCCGGGAACACTGAAGCTTTCTTT. V usage is TRBV7-9 and J usage is TRBJ1-1; unclear D gene. CDR3 length equals 13 residues. CDR1 is SEHNR, CDR2 FQNEAQ, per germline (reference sequence). V shed 7 bases and J shed 1 base, with 10 bases lying between them.

The genes are TRBV27 and TRBJ2-6; D is unclear. CDR3 length equals 14 residues. Between the trimmed V and J ends, which lost 6 bases and 0 bases, there was a span of 6 bases. The germline gives CDR1 MNHEY, CDR2 SMNVEV (reference sequence). The CDR3 loop reads CASSEASGANVLTF. The CDR3 DNA reads as TGTGCCAGCAGCGAAGCCTCTGGGGCCAACGTCCTGACTTTC.

The chain couples TRBV7-2 to TRBJ1-5; D remains ambiguous. The CDR3 runs to 13 residues. V was cut by 1 base and J by 9 bases, with 10 bases left in between. Germline V gene data show CDR1 as SGHTA and CDR2 as FQGNSA. The CDR3 spells CASSLGPLGPQHF. The CDR3 coding sequence is TGTGCCAGCAGCTTAGGGCCTCTTGGGCCCCAGCATTTT.

The genes are TRBV6-5 and TRBJ1-1; D is perhaps TRBD1 (5 bases). V was shortened by 4 bases and J by 4 bases, with 13 bases between the two germline ends. The CDR3 runs 14 residues. CDR1 is MNHEY and CDR2 is SVGAGI in the germline V gene. CDR3 coding DNA: TGTGCCAGCAGTTTTTCAGGGCAGGGCACTGAAGCTTTCTTT. Translated, it gives CASSFSGQGTEAFF.

The chain is built from TRBV19 and TRBJ1-6, with a possible D match to TRBD1 (5 bases). The CDR3 spans 14 residues. Trimming removed 5 bases from V and 6 bases from J, with 11 bases in between. Germline V gene lookup returns CDR1 LNHDA and CDR2 SQIVND (reference sequence). The DNA for the CDR3 is TGTGCCAGTAGTTTTCGACAGTCTAATTCACCCCTCCACTTT. It specifies CASSFRQSNSPLHF. Full variable domain (rest looked up from reference TRBV19 and TRBJ1-6): DGGITQSPKYLFRKEGQNVTLSCEQNLNHDAMYWYRQDPGQGLRLIYYSQIVNDFQKGDIAEGYSVSREKKESFPLTVTSAQKNPTAFYLCASSFRQSNSPLHFGNGTRLTVT.

The chain uses TRBV7-2 and TRBJ2-2, with 7 bases aligning to TRBD2. The trim removed 4 bases at V and 5 bases at J, leaving 10 bases unmatched. The CDR3 has 16 residues. The germline V gene encodes CDR1 SGHTA and CDR2 FQGNSA. The CDR3 DNA reads as TGTGCCAGCAGCTCTCGGGGGGAGCTACGAACCGGGGAGCTGTTTTTT. It yields the protein CASSSRGELRTGELFF.

This sequence joins TRBV24-1 and TRBJ2-1; 9 bases match TRBD2. This CDR3 spans 14 amino acids. Germline V gene lookup returns CDR1 KGHDR and CDR2 SFDVKD. V was clipped by 5 bases and J by 8 bases; unmatched bases: 6. The CDR3, as DNA: TGTGCCACCAGTGGGGCTAGCGGGGTGGATGAGCAGTTCTTC. It is translated as CATSGASGVDEQFF.

The V call is TRBV19, the J call TRBJ2-3; D is perhaps TRBD1 (6 bases). Trimming pared 11 bases from V and 2 bases from J, leaving 11 bases between. CDR1 LNHDA and CDR2 SQIVND come from the germline V gene (reference sequence). This CDR3 contains 12 residues. The CDR3 loop is CASGTSTDTQYF. The DNA for the CDR3 is TGTGCCTCCGGGACATCCACAGATACGCAGTATTTT.

CDR3 nucleotides: TGTGCCAGCAGCTTAGCGGGGGCAGGCCCCGGTGCGCAGTACTTC. It codes for CASSLAGAGPGAQYF. J is TRBJ2-7 and V is TRBV11-1; a weak D match, TRBD1 (6 bases). From germline, CDR1 is SGHAT and CDR2 FQDESV (reference sequence). Trimming removed 0 bases from V and 9 bases from J, with 18 bases in between. The CDR3 covers 15 residues.

The chain is built from TRBV29-1 and TRBJ1-2, with TRBD1 identical over 10 bases. The ends lost 6 bases at V and 10 bases at J; junction bases unmatched: 11. This CDR3 spans 13 amino acids. The V gene's germline CDR1 is SQVTM and CDR2 ANQGSEA. Here the CDR3 reads CSVNAGQGKDYTF. The CDR3 nucleotides read TGCAGCGTCAATGCGGGACAGGGGAAAGACTACACCTTC.

The chain couples TRBV5-6 to TRBJ2-7; 11 positions agree with TRBD2. Germline assignment: CDR1 SGHDT and CDR2 YYEEEE. The CDR3 has 16 residues. J lost 2 bases, V lost 1 base, and 5 bases had no gene match. CDR3 nucleotide sequence: TGTGCCAGCAGCTTGCCTAGCGGGGGGCTCGCCTACGAGCAGTACTTC. Translated: CASSLPSGGLAYEQYF.

The chain has TRBV21-1 and TRBJ1-4; TRBD1 is taken as the D call from the table, unchecked against the DNA. TRBV21-1 is recorded as a pseudogene. CDR3 length equals 16 residues. CDR3 sequence: CASSRTGGWTNEKLFF. Written as DNA, the CDR3 is TGTGCCAGCAGCCGGACAGGGGGTTGGACTAATGAAAAACTGTTTTTT.

This chain uses TRBV15 with TRBJ1-4, with D possibly being TRBD1 (6 bases). Between the trimmed V and J ends, which lost 5 bases and 8 bases, there was a span of 15 bases. This CDR3 has 14 amino acids. Germline CDR1 is LNHNV and CDR2 is YYDKDF (reference sequence). The CDR3 here is CATSLQGFDEKLFF. The CDR3 bases are TGTGCCACCAGCCTACAGGGTTTCGACGAAAAACTGTTTTTT.

The gene calls are TRBV6-1 and TRBJ1-2; 7 bases agree with TRBD1. This CDR3 has 14 residues. Germline CDR1 is MNHNS and CDR2 is SASEGT. With 2 bases clipped from V and 8 bases from J, the junction kept 8 bases outside the gene matches. The CDR3 loop is CASSEQGEAIGYTF. In DNA, the CDR3 is TGTGCCAGCAGTGAACAGGGGGAGGCGATAGGCTACACCTTC.

The gene calls are TRBV10-3 and TRBJ2-3; 10 positions match TRBD2. V lost 5 bases to trimming and J lost 1 base; unmatched junction nucleotides: 3. This CDR3 has 15 amino acids. Germline V gene data show CDR1 as ENHRY and CDR2 as SYGVKD. CDR3: CAISSTSGRTDTQYF. Written as DNA, the CDR3 is TGTGCCATCAGTTCGACTAGCGGGCGCACAGATACGCAGTATTTT.

The J gene is TRBJ2-2, the V gene TRBV3-1 (or the pseudogene TRBV3-2); TRBD1 agrees at 9 bases. The J segment lost 7 bases and the V segment lost 6 bases, leaving 9 bases of the junction unmatched. This CDR3 region has 15 residues. Germline values: CDR1 LGHDT, CDR2 YNNKEL (reference sequence). The DNA for the CDR3 is TGTGCCAGCAGTCACTCGGGACAGGGAAGCGGGGAGCTGTTTTTT. This translates into CASSHSGQGSGELFF.

The chain employs TRBV5-4 and TRBJ1-2, with a tentative D call TRBD1 (5 bases). The CDR3 sequence is 15 residues long. Between the trimmed V and J ends, which lost 1 base and 4 bases, there was a span of 14 bases. CDR1 is SGHNT, CDR2 YYREEE, per germline (reference sequence). CDR3 coding DNA: TGTGCCAGCAGCTTGACGCAGGGTGCCCTCTATGGCTACACCTTC. Translating it yields CASSLTQGALYGYTF.

The chain links TRBV13 to TRBJ1-1, with D perhaps matching TRBD1 (5 bases). The V gene lost 10 bases and the J gene lost 4 bases, with 13 bases spanning the gap. This CDR3 comprises 12 residues. Germline V gene lookup returns CDR1 PRHDT and CDR2 FYEKMQ (reference sequence). The CDR3 sequence: CATTTGGTEAFF. Here the CDR3 DNA reads TGTGCCACCACTACGGGGGGCACTGAAGCTTTCTTT.